Reported below is one TCR beta chain. The data were taken from a study of identical twins. The CDR3 spans 14 residues. The junction had 8 bases not matched to a gene; V was cut back by 7 bases and J by 4 bases. TCRdb fed the 5' RACE reads into MiXCR, producing one record per CDR3 protein. The sample has approximately 550,000 distinct CDR3 sequences, about a fifth seen once; the top ten hold 0.48%. This sample was also put to use in a study of yellow fever vaccine responses in identical twins.

The V and J genes are TRBV12-3 or TRBV12-4 and TRBJ2-5, with 8 bases aligning to TRBD1. The receptor was derived from a woman under 30 in good health. The source material was CD4+ T cells sorted from blood. This CDR3 is CASTDWTGIETQYF. The CDR3 coding sequence is TGTGCCAGCACCGACTGGACAGGGATAGAGACCCAGTACTTC.